This T cell receptor beta chain was identified in a study of blood T cells in healthy people across ages (dated by TCRdb to about 2015). Study-level background: In model experiments, template switching captured roughly one uniquely barcoded TCR beta cDNA molecule for every two T cells. The study measured age-related changes in TCR beta repertoire diversity using deep sequencing normalized with unique cDNA molecular identifiers. Four age groups were formed from the donors: young (average approximately 15 years), middle-aged (roughly 38), aged (approximately 60) and long-lived (roughly 81). For two donors (one aged 18 to 30 and one aged 80 or older), the study analyzed two additional independent replicas of 1 million unique cDNA reads from the same blood draw.

The CDR3 runs 14 residues from the cysteine to the phenylalanine. Just the 42-base CDR3 DNA is kept, in frame starting at base 1. CDR1 MGHRA and CDR2 YSYEKL were looked up in the germline V gene. V is clipped by 3 bases and J by 0 bases, and the sequence between their germline boundaries is 6 bases long. Receptor amplification or capture employed 5' RACE. The instrument given in TCRdb is Illumina HiSeq 2500. A second PCR of about 7 to 12 cycles was performed with a sample-barcoded 5' primer and a J-beta primer mix. A template-switch 5' adaptor carrying 12 random nucleotides introduced a unique molecular identifier onto each TCR beta cDNA molecule. At least 2.5 million CDR3-containing paired-end reads were obtained from each sample. All of the RNA was converted into first-strand cDNA using the Mint cDNA synthesis kit, with a TRBC-specific oligonucleotide serving as the primer. All cDNA was treated with uracil-DNA glycosylase and then went through a first 18-cycle PCR with the universal primers M1SS and BC2_uni_R. Per the authors' processing: Each sample was normalized by randomly selecting 1 million high-quality reads, each carrying a distinct molecular identifier. Reads with shared molecular identifiers were discarded instead of being binned into consensus sequences. MiTCR, with a Q25 quality threshold and the strictest error-elimination algorithm, was used for CDR3 identification, clonotype clustering and error correction. A nonparametric unseen species model with Euler transformation was used to estimate a lower bound on total TCR beta diversity. TCRdb redid the processing of the public reads, applying fastp at Q25 and MiXCR, and retained in-frame beta chains. CDR3 protein duplicates are merged, each entry listing the most common genes and DNA. The V and J calls were determined by TCRdb, not by the authors. This sample holds around 780,000 distinct CDR3 sequences; roughly 24% were observed only once. The ten largest clones represent around 2.9% of the sample.

As concerns this clonotype: Its antigen remains unidentified. There are no base qualities to consult, and no much larger clone falls within one base.

Systemically healthy Caucasian individuals from Russia, roughly 40 in total and aged about 6 to 100 years, were included as donors. Approximately 11 milliliters of peripheral blood were drawn from each donor into EDTA-treated Vacutainer tubes. Ficoll-Paque density-gradient centrifugation was used to isolate PBMCs, with at least 7 million per sample. Trizol reagent was used to extract total RNA from PBMCs, with at least 6 micrograms per sample. Naive CD45RAhigh/CD27high T cell percentages were measured by flow cytometry on a PBMC aliquot from every donor. What the study reported, not specific to this receptor: Because profiling used bulk unsorted PBMCs, naive and antigen-experienced compartments could not be compared conclusively. Because the CMV infection status of the donors was unknown, age-related changes in expanded clonotypes may potentially have been confounded. The percentage of naive T cells measured by flow cytometry correlated strongly with observed TCR beta diversity. Estimates of total diversity based on one million sequenced T cells were considered lower bounds and underestimates. Compared with the aged group, the long-lived group had more naive CD4+ T cells, fewer expanded clones and increased TCR diversity, a pattern suggesting age selection. As age increased, observed TCR beta diversity per million T cells dropped in a roughly linear way, and a significant reduction was already evident by age roughly 40.

These data also formed part of another study, on T cells of mothers and their children. According to the second study: Donors were nine systemically healthy Caucasian individuals: three mothers and their six children. cDNA synthesis used all of the extracted RNA, with around 1.5 ug of RNA in each 15 ul reaction. In the second PCR, the M1S primer added sample barcodes and 2-4 random nucleotides. More than 8 million TCR beta CDR3 reads were obtained from each mother, and roughly 3 million reads were obtained from each child. In both related and unrelated pairs, thymic selection shapes the output of TCR recombination in a similar way, with inherited differences having only a minor effect. Related mother-child pairs always showed normalized repertoire overlap that was slightly higher than in unrelated mother-child pairs, though the difference was never significant. Persistent microchimeric T cell clones were not detected, at a sensitivity of about 100 clones per million clonotypes. In the study, deep NGS was used to compare the TCR beta repertoires of mothers and children, and features distinguishing related mother-child pairs from unrelated individuals were sought. On average, the children were approximately 11 +/- 4 years old, while the mothers were about 38 +/- 4 years old. After adapter ligation with NEBNext reagents, the libraries were sequenced on Illumina HiSeq 2000 with 100+100 nt paired-end reads. To avoid cross-contamination, the mother libraries and the child libraries were prepared a month apart and sequenced in separate runs. Between roughly 500,000 and 2,300,000 distinct TCR beta clonotypes were identified per donor. Naive TCR beta clonotypes were estimated from low-frequency clonotypes matched to each donor's FACS-determined naive share, without sorting.

Sequenced material: blood. This receptor was identified in a boy aged 10-17 years in good health. The chain joins TRBV4-1 to TRBJ2-1, with no reliable assignment of the D segment. The nucleotides are TGCGCCAGCAGCCAGGGCGCCTCCTACAATGAGCAGTTCTTC. It encodes CASSQGASYNEQFF.